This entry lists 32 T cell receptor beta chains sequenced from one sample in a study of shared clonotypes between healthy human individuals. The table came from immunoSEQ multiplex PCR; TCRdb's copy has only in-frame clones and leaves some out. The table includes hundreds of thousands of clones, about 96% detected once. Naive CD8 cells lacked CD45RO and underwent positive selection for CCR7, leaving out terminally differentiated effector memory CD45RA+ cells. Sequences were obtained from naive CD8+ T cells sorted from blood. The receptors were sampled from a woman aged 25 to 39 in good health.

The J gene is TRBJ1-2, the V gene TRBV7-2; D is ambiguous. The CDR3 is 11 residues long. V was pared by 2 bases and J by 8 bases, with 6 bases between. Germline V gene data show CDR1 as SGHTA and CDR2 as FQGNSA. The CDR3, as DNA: TGTGCCAGCAGCTTACCCGCCGGCTACACCTTC. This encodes CASSLPAGYTF.

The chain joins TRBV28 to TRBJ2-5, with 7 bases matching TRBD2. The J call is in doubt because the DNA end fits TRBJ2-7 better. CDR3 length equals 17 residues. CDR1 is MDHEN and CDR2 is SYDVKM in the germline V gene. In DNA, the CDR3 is TGTGCCAGCAGTCCCCTTCTCGGGGCTAGCGGTCGACACGAGCAGTACTTC. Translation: CASSPLLGASGRHEQYF.

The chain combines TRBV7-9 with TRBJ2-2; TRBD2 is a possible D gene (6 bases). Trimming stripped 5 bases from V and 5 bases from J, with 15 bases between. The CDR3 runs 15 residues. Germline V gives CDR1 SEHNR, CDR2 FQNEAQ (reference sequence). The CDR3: CASSARDSGTGELFF. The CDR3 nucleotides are TGTGCCAGCAGCGCCCGGGACTCGGGGACCGGGGAGCTGTTTTTT.

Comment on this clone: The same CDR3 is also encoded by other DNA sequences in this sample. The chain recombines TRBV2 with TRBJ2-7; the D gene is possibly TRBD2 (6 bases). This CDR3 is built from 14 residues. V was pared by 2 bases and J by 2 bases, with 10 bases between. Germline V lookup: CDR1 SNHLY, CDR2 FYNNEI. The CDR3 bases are TGTGCCAGCAGTGAATATGGCGGGGCCTACGAGCAGTACTTC. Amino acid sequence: CASSEYGGAYEQYF.

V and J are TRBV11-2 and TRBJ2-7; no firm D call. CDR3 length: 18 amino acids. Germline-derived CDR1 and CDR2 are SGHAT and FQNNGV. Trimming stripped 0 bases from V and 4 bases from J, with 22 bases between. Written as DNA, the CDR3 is TGTGCCAGCAGCTTAGAAGGGCGGCCCCTCGCCCCACAATACGAGCAGTACTTC. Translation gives CASSLEGRPLAPQYEQYF.

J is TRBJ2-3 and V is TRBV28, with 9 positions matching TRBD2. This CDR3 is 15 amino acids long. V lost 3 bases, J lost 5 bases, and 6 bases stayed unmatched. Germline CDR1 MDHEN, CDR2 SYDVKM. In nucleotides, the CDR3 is TGTGCCAGCAGTTTGCTAGCGGGACGGGTAGATACGCAGTATTTT. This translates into CASSLLAGRVDTQYF.

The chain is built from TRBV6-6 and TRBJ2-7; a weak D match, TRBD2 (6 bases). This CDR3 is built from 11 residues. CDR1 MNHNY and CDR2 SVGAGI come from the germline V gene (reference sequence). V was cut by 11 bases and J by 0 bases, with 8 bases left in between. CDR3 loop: CASGSSYEQYF. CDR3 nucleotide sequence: TGTGCCTCCGGGAGCTCCTACGAGCAGTACTTC.

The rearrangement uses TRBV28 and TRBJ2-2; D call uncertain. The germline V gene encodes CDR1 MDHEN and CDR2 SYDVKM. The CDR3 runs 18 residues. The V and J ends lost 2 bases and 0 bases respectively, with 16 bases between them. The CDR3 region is CASSLIAQTESNTGELFF. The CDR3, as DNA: TGTGCCAGCAGTTTAATAGCCCAGACCGAGTCGAACACCGGGGAGCTGTTTTTT.

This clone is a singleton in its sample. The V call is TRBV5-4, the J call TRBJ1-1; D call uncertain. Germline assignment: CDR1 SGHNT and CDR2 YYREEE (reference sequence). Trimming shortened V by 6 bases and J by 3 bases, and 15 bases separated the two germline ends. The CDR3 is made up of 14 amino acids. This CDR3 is CASTQILGDTEAFF. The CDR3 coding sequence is TGTGCCAGCACCCAAATACTGGGTGACACTGAAGCTTTCTTT.

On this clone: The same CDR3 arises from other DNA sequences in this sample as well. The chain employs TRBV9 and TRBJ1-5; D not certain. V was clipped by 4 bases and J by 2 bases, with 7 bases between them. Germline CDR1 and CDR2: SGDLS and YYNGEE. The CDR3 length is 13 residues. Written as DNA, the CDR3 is TGTGCCAGCAGCCCCGAGGGCAATCAGCCCCAGCATTTT. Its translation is CASSPEGNQPQHF.

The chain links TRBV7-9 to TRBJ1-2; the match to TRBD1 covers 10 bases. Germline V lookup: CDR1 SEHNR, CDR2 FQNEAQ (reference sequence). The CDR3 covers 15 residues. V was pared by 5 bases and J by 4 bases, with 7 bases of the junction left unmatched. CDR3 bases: TGTGCCAGCAGCCCCGGGACAGGGGCCCCCTATGGCTACACCTTC. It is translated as CASSPGTGAPYGYTF.

CDR3 in DNA: TGTGGGGTACGGGGTGTTGGTACTGAAGCTTTCTTT. It encodes CGVRGVGTEAFF. The chain combines TRBV19 with TRBJ1-1; the D is unclear. Germline lookup yields CDR1 LNHDA and CDR2 SQIVND (reference sequence). There are 12 residues in the CDR3.

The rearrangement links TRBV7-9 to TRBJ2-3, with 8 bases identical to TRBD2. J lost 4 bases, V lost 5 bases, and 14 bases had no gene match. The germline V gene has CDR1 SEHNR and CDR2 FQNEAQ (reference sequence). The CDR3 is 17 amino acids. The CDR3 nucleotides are TGTGCCAGCAGCCCCAGGGGCGCGGGGGGCGCCTCAGATACGCAGTATTTT. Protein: CASSPRGAGGASDTQYF.

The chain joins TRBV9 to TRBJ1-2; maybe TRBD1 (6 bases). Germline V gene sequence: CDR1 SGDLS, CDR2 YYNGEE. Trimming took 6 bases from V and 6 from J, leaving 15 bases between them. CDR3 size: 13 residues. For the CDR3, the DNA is TGTGCCAGCATGGGGGCGGTGGGAGATGGCTACACCTTC. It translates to CASMGAVGDGYTF.

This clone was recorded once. DNA for the CDR3: TGTGCCACCAGCAGAGTAAAACAGGGCCCAGCTTTCTTT. Its translation is CATSRVKQGPAFF. This chain connects TRBV15 to TRBJ1-1, with D tentatively TRBD1 (6 bases). The germline CDR1 and CDR2 sequences are LNHNV and YYDKDF (reference sequence). This CDR3 comprises 13 residues. The ends were cut back, 1 base at V and 10 bases at J, with 13 bases in the middle.

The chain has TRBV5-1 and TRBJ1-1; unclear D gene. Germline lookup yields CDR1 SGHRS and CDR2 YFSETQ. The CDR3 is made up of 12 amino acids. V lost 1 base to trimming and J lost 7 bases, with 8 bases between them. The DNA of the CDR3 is TGCGCCAGCAGCTTGTACGGTTTTGAAGCTTTCTTT. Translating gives CASSLYGFEAFF.

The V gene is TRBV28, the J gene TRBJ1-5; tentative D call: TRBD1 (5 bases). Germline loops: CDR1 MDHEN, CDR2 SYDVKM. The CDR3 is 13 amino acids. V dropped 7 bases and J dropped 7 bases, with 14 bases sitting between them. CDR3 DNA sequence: TGTGCCAGCAATCCAGTAAGGGACCAGCCCCAGCATTTT. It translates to CASNPVRDQPQHF. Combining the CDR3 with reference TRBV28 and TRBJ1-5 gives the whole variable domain DVKVTQSSRYLVKRTGEKVFLECVQDMDHENMFWYRQDPGLGLRLIYFSYDVKMKEKGDIPEGYSVSREKKERFSLILESASTNQTSMYLCASNPVRDQPQHFGDGTRLSIL.

As DNA, the CDR3 is TGTGCCAGCAGTTTAACTATGGGGAGTACAGATACGCAGTATTTT. Its protein is CASSLTMGSTDTQYF. The chain recombines TRBV28 with TRBJ2-3; D might be TRBD2 (5 bases). Trimming took off 2 bases at V and 3 bases at J, with 12 bases between the two ends. The CDR3 sequence is 15 residues long. Germline V lookup: CDR1 MDHEN, CDR2 SYDVKM.

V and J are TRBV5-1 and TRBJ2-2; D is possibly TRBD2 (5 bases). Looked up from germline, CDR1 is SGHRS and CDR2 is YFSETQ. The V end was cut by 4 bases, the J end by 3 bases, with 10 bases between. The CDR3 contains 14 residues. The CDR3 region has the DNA TGCGCCAGCAGCATGGGGAGATACACCGGGGAGCTGTTTTTT. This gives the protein CASSMGRYTGELFF. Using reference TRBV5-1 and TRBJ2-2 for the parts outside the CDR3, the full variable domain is KAGVTQTPRYLIKTRGQQVTLSCSPISGHRSVSWYQQTPGQGLQFLFEYFSETQRNKGNFPGRFSGRQFSNSRSEMNVSTLELGDSALYLCASSMGRYTGELFFGEGSRLTVL.

The CDR3 region is CASSLSSGIINYEQYF. The CDR3 nucleotides read TGTGCCAGCAGTTTGTCTAGCGGGATAATAAACTACGAGCAGTACTTC. The chain is built from TRBV28 and TRBJ2-7; 9 bases line up with TRBD2. Losses at the gene ends were 3 bases for V and 3 bases for J; bases not matched to a gene: 9. The CDR3 is 16 amino acids. Germline-derived CDR1 and CDR2 are MDHEN and SYDVKM.

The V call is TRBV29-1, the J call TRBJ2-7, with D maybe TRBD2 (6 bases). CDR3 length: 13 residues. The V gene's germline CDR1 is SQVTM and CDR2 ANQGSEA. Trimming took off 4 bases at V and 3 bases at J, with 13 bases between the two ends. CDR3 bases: TGCAGCGTTGTCTTGGGCGGGAACTACGAGCAGTACTTC. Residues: CSVVLGGNYEQYF.

The CDR3 DNA reads TGTGCCAGCACCTCAGACAGGGAGGTGTTGGGCACTGAAGCTTTCTTT. This encodes CASTSDREVLGTEAFF. The chain recombines TRBV28 with TRBJ1-1, with 7 bases lining up with TRBD1. Unmatched junction bases numbered 15, after V lost 7 bases and J lost 4 bases. The CDR3 is made up of 16 amino acids. From germline, CDR1 is MDHEN and CDR2 SYDVKM.

The CDR3 reads CASSPGTSGDTQYF. The CDR3 DNA reads TGTGCCAGCAGTCCGGGGACTAGCGGAGATACGCAGTATTTT. The V and J genes are TRBV27 and TRBJ2-3; 11 bases line up with TRBD2. Unmatched junction bases numbered 3, after V lost 5 bases and J lost 5 bases. Germline V lookup: CDR1 MNHEY, CDR2 SMNVEV (reference sequence). The CDR3 extends over 14 amino acids.

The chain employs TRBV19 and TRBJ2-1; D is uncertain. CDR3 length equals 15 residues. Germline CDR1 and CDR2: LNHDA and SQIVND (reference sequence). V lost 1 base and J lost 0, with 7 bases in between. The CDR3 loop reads CASSIVSYSYNEQFF. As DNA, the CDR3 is TGTGCCAGTAGTATAGTCTCCTACTCCTACAATGAGCAGTTCTTC.

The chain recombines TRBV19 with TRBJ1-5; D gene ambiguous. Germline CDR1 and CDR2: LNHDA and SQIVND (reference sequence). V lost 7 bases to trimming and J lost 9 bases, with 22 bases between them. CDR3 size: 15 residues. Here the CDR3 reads CASTPLDGPLGPQHF. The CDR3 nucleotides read TGTGCCAGTACCCCCTTGGACGGACCTCTCGGGCCCCAGCATTTT.

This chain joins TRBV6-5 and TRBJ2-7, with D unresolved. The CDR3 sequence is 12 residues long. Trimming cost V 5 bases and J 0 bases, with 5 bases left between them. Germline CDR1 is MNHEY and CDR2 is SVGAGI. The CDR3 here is CASSTSSYEQYF. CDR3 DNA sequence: TGTGCCAGCAGTACAAGCTCCTACGAGCAGTACTTC.

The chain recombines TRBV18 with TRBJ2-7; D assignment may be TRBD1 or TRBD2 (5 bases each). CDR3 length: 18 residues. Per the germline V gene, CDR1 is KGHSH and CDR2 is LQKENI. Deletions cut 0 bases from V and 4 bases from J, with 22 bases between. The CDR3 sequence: CASSPPRVGVGEGYEQYF. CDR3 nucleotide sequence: TGTGCCAGCTCACCACCGAGGGTCGGTGTAGGGGAAGGGTACGAGCAGTACTTC.

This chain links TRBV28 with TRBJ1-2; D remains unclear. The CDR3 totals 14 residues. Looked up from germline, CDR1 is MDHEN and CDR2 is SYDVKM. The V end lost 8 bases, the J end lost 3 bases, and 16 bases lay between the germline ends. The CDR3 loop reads CASRVGLGDYGYTF. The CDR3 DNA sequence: TGTGCCAGCCGGGTGGGATTAGGTGACTATGGCTACACCTTC.

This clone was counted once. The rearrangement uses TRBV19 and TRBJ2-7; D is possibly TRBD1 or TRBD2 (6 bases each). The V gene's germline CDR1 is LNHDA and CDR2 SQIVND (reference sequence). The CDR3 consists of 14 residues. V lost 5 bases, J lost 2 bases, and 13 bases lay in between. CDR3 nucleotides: TGTGCCAGTAGTGGGGGGCAATACCCCTACGAGCAGTACTTC. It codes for CASSGGQYPYEQYF.

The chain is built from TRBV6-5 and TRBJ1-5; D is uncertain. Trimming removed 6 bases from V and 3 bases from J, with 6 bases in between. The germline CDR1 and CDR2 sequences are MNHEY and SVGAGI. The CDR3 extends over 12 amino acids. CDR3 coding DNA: TGTGCCAGCAGGGCCTACAATCAGCCCCAGCATTTT. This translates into CASRAYNQPQHF.

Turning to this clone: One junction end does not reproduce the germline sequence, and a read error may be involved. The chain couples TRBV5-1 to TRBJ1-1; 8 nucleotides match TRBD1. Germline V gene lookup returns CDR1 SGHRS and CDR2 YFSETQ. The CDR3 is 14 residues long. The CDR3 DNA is TGTGCCAGCAGATTCAGGGGGCAAGGGACTGAAGCTTTCTTT. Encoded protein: CASRFRGQGTEAFF.

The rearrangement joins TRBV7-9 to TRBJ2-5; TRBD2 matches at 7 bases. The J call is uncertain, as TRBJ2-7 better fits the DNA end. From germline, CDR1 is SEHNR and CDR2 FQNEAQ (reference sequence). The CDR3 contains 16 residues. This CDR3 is CASSLVRAGERHEQYF. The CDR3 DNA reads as TGTGCCAGCAGCTTAGTCCGTGCGGGAGAGAGACACGAGCAGTACTTC.